The 27 T cell receptor beta chains given below trace back to one sample, sequenced in a study of T cell clones after liver transplantation. The method was immunoSEQ multiplex PCR; TCRdb's version includes in-frame clones alone and lacks a portion of them. Of more than 95,000 clones listed, 82% are singletons. Material: CD4+ T cells from blood, obtained before liver transplant. These receptors originate from a human donor who received a liver transplant.

The rearrangement uses TRBV5-5 and TRBJ2-1; TRBD2 matches at 7 bases. Germline V lookup: CDR1 SGHKS, CDR2 YYEKEE (reference sequence). Trimming cost V 5 bases and J 4 bases; bases outside gene matches: 9. The CDR3 extends over 15 amino acids. The CDR3 nucleotides are TGTGCCAGCAGGGGAGGACTAGAACCATACAATGAGCAGTTCTTC. Translation gives CASRGGLEPYNEQFF.

The V call is TRBV28, the J call TRBJ1-5; possible D gene TRBD1, 6 bases. The CDR3 is made up of 14 amino acids. Deletions cut 4 bases from V and 5 bases from J, with 12 bases between. In germline, CDR1 is MDHEN, CDR2 SYDVKM. CDR3 loop: CASSSFGTYQPQHF. In DNA form, the CDR3 reads TGTGCCAGCAGTTCATTCGGGACATATCAGCCCCAGCATTTT.

This rearrangement joins TRBV18 to TRBJ2-5; the match to TRBD1 covers 9 bases. The J call may be incorrect, as the DNA end agrees better with TRBJ2-7. CDR1 KGHSH and CDR2 LQKENI come from the germline V gene. CDR3 length: 14 amino acids. The CDR3 loop is CASSPRQGVGEQYF. DNA of the CDR3: TGTGCCAGCTCACCACGACAGGGGGTCGGCGAGCAGTACTTC.

This rearrangement joins TRBV5-1 to TRBJ2-2; no reliable D call. Germline loops: CDR1 SGHRS, CDR2 YFSETQ. V gave up 4 bases and J gave up 5 bases, with 15 bases separating them. The CDR3 consists of 15 residues. CDR3 sequence: CASSSTLSKTGELFF. The CDR3 bases are TGCGCCAGCAGCAGTACCCTGAGCAAAACCGGGGAGCTGTTTTTT. Drawing the rest from reference TRBV5-1 and TRBJ2-2, the complete variable domain is KAGVTQTPRYLIKTRGQQVTLSCSPISGHRSVSWYQQTPGQGLQFLFEYFSETQRNKGNFPGRFSGRQFSNSRSEMNVSTLELGDSALYLCASSSTLSKTGELFFGEGSRLTVL.

This clone came up once. The chain has TRBV9 and TRBJ1-1, with D possibly matching TRBD1 (5 bases). The CDR3 covers 15 residues. Germline V gene sequence: CDR1 SGDLS, CDR2 YYNGEE. The V and J ends lost 3 bases and 10 bases respectively, with 22 bases between them. The CDR3 protein is CASSAKLQAPAGAFF. The CDR3 DNA follows: TGTGCCAGCAGCGCCAAACTACAGGCCCCGGCGGGAGCTTTCTTT.

The chain recombines TRBV5-1 with TRBJ2-2; D is possibly TRBD2 (6 bases). CDR1 SGHRS and CDR2 YFSETQ come from the germline V gene. The V end lost 5 bases, the J end lost 2 bases, and 10 bases lay between the germline ends. The length of the CDR3 is 14 residues. CDR3 sequence reads: CASSWRGNTGELFF. The CDR3 region has the DNA TGCGCCAGCAGTTGGAGGGGCAACACCGGGGAGCTGTTTTTT.

Of note for this clone: Additional DNA sequences in this sample encode the identical CDR3. J is TRBJ1-2 and V is TRBV5-1, with a possible D match to TRBD1 (5 bases). Germline V lookup: CDR1 SGHRS, CDR2 YFSETQ. There are 13 residues in the CDR3. With 1 base removed from V and 3 bases from J, the gap between germline ends came to 7 bases. The CDR3 DNA sequence: TGCGCCAGCAGCTTGCGAGGGGACTATGGCTACACCTTC. Its translation: CASSLRGDYGYTF. Full variable domain (remainder filled in from reference TRBV5-1 and TRBJ1-2): KAGVTQTPRYLIKTRGQQVTLSCSPISGHRSVSWYQQTPGQGLQFLFEYFSETQRNKGNFPGRFSGRQFSNSRSEMNVSTLELGDSALYLCASSLRGDYGYTFGSGTRLTVV.

The chain uses TRBV19 and TRBJ1-1; 7 nucleotides agree with TRBD1. Germline values: CDR1 LNHDA, CDR2 SQIVND (reference sequence). V lost 6 bases to trimming and J lost 0 bases; unmatched junction nucleotides: 13. This CDR3 has 17 residues. CDR3 DNA: TGTGCCAGTAGCCCGACAGGGTTGATAGGTTTGAACACTGAAGCTTTCTTT. The encoded protein is CASSPTGLIGLNTEAFF.

This chain links TRBV2 with TRBJ2-1; possible D gene TRBD1, 6 bases. Germline CDR1 SNHLY, CDR2 FYNNEI. The CDR3 sequence is 14 residues long. V was pared by 3 bases and J by 6 bases, with 12 bases between. The CDR3 sequence: CASSEREGVNEQFF. The CDR3 DNA follows: TGTGCCAGCAGTGAGAGAGAGGGGGTCAATGAGCAGTTCTTC.

DNA of the CDR3: TGTGCCAGCAGTTCTCAAAAAACGGACAGGGGTACAAACACCATATATTTT. This codes for CASSSQKTDRGTNTIYF. The chain joins TRBV27 to TRBJ1-3, with 9 bases aligning to TRBD1. The CDR3 sequence is 17 residues long. V was clipped by 4 bases and J by 6 bases; unmatched bases: 13. CDR1 is MNHEY, CDR2 SMNVEV, per germline (reference sequence).

The V and J genes are TRBV4-1 and TRBJ2-1; tentative D call: TRBD2 (6 bases). V was clipped by 4 bases and J by 6 bases, with 19 bases between them. Germline V gene lookup returns CDR1 MGHRA and CDR2 YSYEKL. This CDR3 contains 16 residues. CDR3 in amino acids: CASSLDQGLRRNEQFF. The CDR3, as DNA: TGCGCCAGCAGCCTCGACCAGGGACTGCGGCGCAATGAGCAGTTCTTC.

This clone has just one count. The chain uses TRBV5-1 and TRBJ2-5; TRBD2 aligns across 10 bases. The junction had 2 bases not matched to a gene; V was cut back by 2 bases and J by 1 base. The CDR3 has 15 amino acids. In germline, CDR1 is SGHRS, CDR2 YFSETQ. This chain's CDR3 is CASSFSSGGQETQYF. CDR3 bases: TGCGCCAGCAGCTTCTCTAGCGGGGGCCAAGAGACCCAGTACTTC.

V is TRBV4-1 and J is TRBJ1-6; the D gene is possibly TRBD1 (6 bases). The V end was cut by 0 bases, the J end by 11 bases, with 14 bases between. CDR1 is MGHRA, CDR2 YSYEKL, per germline. The CDR3 consists of 15 residues. The CDR3 loop is CASSQEGQGMTPLHF. In DNA, the CDR3 is TGCGCCAGCAGCCAAGAGGGGCAGGGGATGACACCCCTCCACTTT.

This clone has only a few counts. The chain carries TRBV5-1 and TRBJ1-3, with TRBD1 identical over 9 bases. The CDR3 length is 16 residues. Per germline, CDR1 SGHRS and CDR2 YFSETQ. The V gene end was trimmed by 2 bases and the J gene end by 4 bases; junction bases not matched to a gene: 7. CDR3 residues: CASSLTGTGIGNTIYF. In DNA, the CDR3 is TGCGCCAGCAGCTTAACCGGGACAGGGATAGGAAACACCATATATTTT. The whole variable domain, remainder taken from reference TRBV5-1 and TRBJ1-3, is KAGVTQTPRYLIKTRGQQVTLSCSPISGHRSVSWYQQTPGQGLQFLFEYFSETQRNKGNFPGRFSGRQFSNSRSEMNVSTLELGDSALYLCASSLTGTGIGNTIYFGEGSWLTVV.

CDR3 protein: CASSQEVTVEKLFF. The CDR3 region has the DNA TGCGCCAGCAGCCAAGAGGTCACAGTTGAAAAACTGTTTTTT. The V gene is TRBV4-1, the J gene TRBJ1-4; D uncertain. Trimming removed 0 bases at V and 7 bases at J, with 9 bases between. CDR1 MGHRA and CDR2 YSYEKL come from the germline V gene. The CDR3 loop spans 14 amino acids.

V and J are TRBV7-9 and TRBJ1-1, with D unclear. CDR1 SEHNR and CDR2 FQNEAQ come from the germline V gene (reference sequence). This CDR3 is 13 amino acids long. V lost 4 bases and J 4 bases, leaving 10 bases between the germline ends. The CDR3 protein is CASSSQWGTEAFF. Here the CDR3 DNA reads TGTGCCAGCAGCTCCCAGTGGGGCACTGAAGCTTTCTTT.

This clone came up once. This chain uses TRBV18 with TRBJ1-4; D is undetermined. The CDR3 runs 11 residues. Trimming left V 6 bases short and J 7 bases short, with 6 bases between. Germline CDR1 KGHSH, CDR2 LQKENI. The CDR3 sequence: CASSGGEKLFF. CDR3 DNA sequence: TGTGCCAGCTCGGGCGGTGAAAAACTGTTTTTT.

V usage is TRBV5-4 and J usage is TRBJ1-1; the D is unclear. V was shortened by 4 bases and J by 3 bases, with 10 bases between the two germline ends. CDR3 size: 13 residues. Germline CDR1 reads SGHNT; CDR2 reads YYREEE (reference sequence). CDR3 sequence: CASSKDPYTEAFF. In DNA, the CDR3 is TGTGCCAGCAGCAAGGACCCTTACACTGAAGCTTTCTTT.

J is TRBJ1-4 and V is TRBV27; D uncertain. Germline CDR1 MNHEY, CDR2 SMNVEV (reference sequence). The CDR3 is 16 residues long. Deletions cut 5 bases from V and 4 bases from J, with 17 bases between. The CDR3 sequence is CASSPRREGINEKLFF. CDR3 DNA sequence: TGTGCCAGCAGTCCCCGGCGGGAAGGAATTAATGAAAAACTGTTTTTT.

The genes are TRBV5-1 and TRBJ2-1; 13 nucleotides agree with TRBD2. Germline V gene data show CDR1 as SGHRS and CDR2 as YFSETQ. CDR3 length equals 16 residues. The junction had 12 bases not matched to a gene; V was cut back by 6 bases and J by 9 bases. The CDR3 spells CASTPSRTSGSGEQFF. CDR3 DNA sequence: TGCGCCAGCACTCCGTCTAGGACTAGCGGGAGTGGTGAGCAGTTCTTC.

The chain joins TRBV28 to TRBJ2-1; 7 nucleotides agree with TRBD1. The trim removed 5 bases at V and 4 bases at J, leaving 8 bases unmatched. The CDR3 extends over 15 amino acids. Germline V gives CDR1 MDHEN, CDR2 SYDVKM. This CDR3 reads CASSPPGTEYNEQFF. The CDR3 DNA follows: TGTGCCAGCAGTCCGCCCGGGACAGAGTACAATGAGCAGTTCTTC.

The V and J genes are TRBV7-2 and TRBJ2-7; D may be TRBD1 (6 bases). The V end was cut by 4 bases, the J end by 0 bases, with 13 bases between. The CDR3 loop spans 15 amino acids. The germline V gene has CDR1 SGHTA and CDR2 FQGNSA. The CDR3 is CASSSRGTGSYEQYF. CDR3 bases: TGTGCCAGCAGCTCCAGGGGCACGGGCTCCTACGAGCAGTACTTC.

This CDR3 reads CASSLGTSGSTDTQYF. DNA of the CDR3: TGTGCCAGCTCCCTAGGGACTAGCGGTAGCACAGATACGCAGTATTTT. This chain joins TRBV18 and TRBJ2-3, with 11 bases lining up with TRBD2. The J segment lost 0 bases and the V segment lost 6 bases, leaving 5 bases of the junction unmatched. This CDR3 is 16 amino acids long. The germline gives CDR1 KGHSH, CDR2 LQKENI.

This clone was counted a few times. The genes are TRBV5-8 and TRBJ1-3; possibly TRBD1 for D (6 bases). V lost 0 bases and J 3 bases, leaving 10 bases between the germline ends. In germline, CDR1 is SGHTS, CDR2 YDEGEE. The CDR3 is made up of 15 amino acids. DNA for the CDR3: TGTGCCAGCAGCTTGGATGGGGGCAGTGGAAACACCATATATTTT. Protein: CASSLDGGSGNTIYF.

The V gene is TRBV4-2, the J gene TRBJ2-7; TRBD1 aligns across 9 bases. CDR1 is LGHNA and CDR2 is YNFKEQ in the germline V gene. Losses at the gene ends were 0 bases for V and 6 bases for J; bases not matched to a gene: 9. The CDR3 length is 16 residues. The CDR3 sequence is CASSQDPGTGSPEQYF. The CDR3 nucleotides read TGTGCCAGCAGCCAAGATCCCGGGACAGGGTCCCCCGAGCAGTACTTC.

Here the CDR3 reads CASRNDRGEKLFF. The DNA for the CDR3 is TGTGCCAGCAGGAACGACAGGGGAGAAAAACTGTTTTTT. The rearrangement uses TRBV2 and TRBJ1-4, with 8 bases fitting TRBD1. CDR3 length: 13 residues. Germline CDR1 SNHLY, CDR2 FYNNEI. V trimming: 6 bases; J trimming: 8 bases; junction bases outside the gene matches: 5.

This clone was seen a single time. The V and J genes are TRBV6-1 and TRBJ2-1; D ambiguous. The V end was cut by 4 bases, the J end by 4 bases, with 11 bases between. The CDR3 is made up of 14 amino acids. CDR1 is MNHNS, CDR2 SASEGT, per germline. The CDR3 coding sequence is TGTGCCAGCAGTGGAGACTTAACTTACAATGAGCAGTTCTTC. Amino acid sequence: CASSGDLTYNEQFF.